A single sample is the source of the 26 T cell receptor beta chains below, sequenced in a study of shared clonotypes between healthy human individuals. The table came from immunoSEQ multiplex PCR; TCRdb's copy has only in-frame clones and leaves some out. The sample shows roughly 2 million clones, just under 95% of them seen only once. Naive CD8 isolation took CD45RO-negative cells positively selected for CCR7 and excluded terminally differentiated effector memory CD45RA+ cells. Sequencing input: naive CD8+ T cells sorted from blood. The receptors come from a man younger than 35 in good health.

This clone occurred once. This chain uses TRBV4-1 with TRBJ2-1, with D perhaps TRBD1 (5 bases). Germline CDR1 and CDR2: MGHRA and YSYEKL. V lost 5 bases, J lost 7 bases, and 12 bases lay in between. There are 13 residues in the CDR3. The DNA for the CDR3 is TGCGCCAGCAGCGGGCCAGGGATAAATGAGCAGTTCTTC. Amino acid sequence: CASSGPGINEQFF.

This clone occurred a few times. The CDR3 bases are TGCGCCAGCAGTGATCATGACAACTATGGCTACACCTTC. Its translation is CASSDHDNYGYTF. This chain uses TRBV10-1 with TRBJ1-2; no reliable D call. The germline V gene encodes CDR1 WNHNN and CDR2 SYGVQD (reference sequence). The CDR3 extends over 13 amino acids. V was trimmed by 3 bases and J by 2 bases, leaving 7 bases between them.

V is TRBV9 and J is TRBJ2-7; tentative D call: TRBD2 (5 bases). The CDR3 contains 12 residues. Trimming shortened V by 4 bases and J by 5 bases, and 10 bases separated the two germline ends. Per the germline V gene, CDR1 is SGDLS and CDR2 is YYNGEE. CDR3 nucleotides: TGTGCCAGCAGCCGGAGGACCGACGAGCAGTACTTC. Translation: CASSRRTDEQYF.

V and J are TRBV6-5 and TRBJ2-7; 10 nucleotides agree with TRBD2. This CDR3 spans 16 amino acids. Germline V lookup: CDR1 MNHEY, CDR2 SVGAGI. After removal of 0 bases from V and 3 bases from J, the junction contained 5 bases not matched to a gene. CDR3 nucleotide sequence: TGTGCCAGCAGTTACTCTATTGGACTAGCGGTCTACGAGCAGTACTTC. The encoded protein is CASSYSIGLAVYEQYF.

The J gene is TRBJ2-7, the V gene TRBV28, with 9 bases fitting TRBD1. The V gene's germline CDR1 is MDHEN and CDR2 SYDVKM. Germline trimming cut 4 bases from V and 2 bases from J; bases unmatched to any gene: 6. The length of the CDR3 is 15 residues. CDR3 coding DNA: TGTGCCAGCAGTTGGCCGACAGGGGGTGCCTACGAGCAGTACTTC. It codes for CASSWPTGGAYEQYF. Together with reference TRBV28 and TRBJ2-7, the CDR3 gives the full variable domain: DVKVTQSSRYLVKRTGEKVFLECVQDMDHENMFWYRQDPGLGLRLIYFSYDVKMKEKGDIPEGYSVSREKKERFSLILESASTNQTSMYLCASSWPTGGAYEQYFGPGTRLTVT.

V gene TRBV2 combines with J gene TRBJ2-5, with a weak D call TRBD1 (6 bases). With 4 bases removed from V and 5 bases from J, the gap between germline ends came to 11 bases. From germline, CDR1 is SNHLY and CDR2 FYNNEI. The CDR3 runs to 13 residues. CDR3 nucleotide sequence: TGTGCCAGCAGTGTATCAGGGGTGGAGACCCAGTACTTC. Protein sequence: CASSVSGVETQYF.

V and J are TRBV2 and TRBJ2-3, with TRBD1 matching over 8 bases. The V gene end was trimmed by 10 bases and the J gene end by 7 bases; junction bases not matched to a gene: 19. The CDR3 consists of 16 residues. CDR1 and CDR2 (germline): SNHLY, FYNNEI. The CDR3 here is CAISTGGSNDVNTQYF. CDR3 nucleotide sequence: TGTGCCATCAGCACAGGGGGATCTAACGACGTCAATACGCAGTATTTT.

V usage is TRBV27 and J usage is TRBJ1-5; no reliable D call. The CDR3 consists of 14 residues. The V gene's germline CDR1 is MNHEY and CDR2 SMNVEV (reference sequence). V gave up 3 bases and J gave up 0 bases, with 6 bases separating them. The CDR3 coding sequence is TGTGCCAGCAGTTTGGTGCATAGCAATCAGCCCCAGCATTTT. Protein sequence: CASSLVHSNQPQHF.

The chain links TRBV4-1 to TRBJ2-1; D not certain. Germline V gene data show CDR1 as MGHRA and CDR2 as YSYEKL. With 3 bases removed from V and 5 bases from J, the gap between germline ends came to 8 bases. The CDR3 consists of 13 residues. Here the CDR3 reads CASSQEPHNEQFF. As DNA, the CDR3 is TGCGCCAGCAGCCAGGAGCCGCACAATGAGCAGTTCTTC.

Comments on this clone: This may arise from a read error, as a much more abundant clone is one base away. Other DNA sequences from this sample encode an identical CDR3 as well. The chain carries TRBV2 and TRBJ2-7; D unresolved. Germline assignment: CDR1 SNHLY and CDR2 FYNNEI. Trimming left V 3 bases short and J 2 bases short, with 8 bases between. This CDR3 contains 13 residues. CDR3 nucleotides: TGTGCCAGCAGTGACGGGCAGGCCTACGAGCAGTACTTC. Its translation: CASSDGQAYEQYF.

The genes are TRBV4-3 and TRBJ2-1; 10 bases agree with TRBD2. CDR1 is LGHNA, CDR2 YSLEER, per germline. CDR3 length: 16 amino acids. The trim removed 0 bases at V and 8 bases at J, leaving 7 bases unmatched. In DNA, the CDR3 is TGCGCCAGCAGCCAAGAGATGACTAGCGGGTTGTATGAGCAGTTCTTC. Amino acids: CASSQEMTSGLYEQFF.

This chain links TRBV5-6 with TRBJ2-7; D is undetermined. The ends were cut back, 2 bases at V and 6 bases at J, with 12 bases in the middle. The germline V gene has CDR1 SGHDT and CDR2 YYEEEE. This CDR3 spans 13 amino acids. CDR3 loop: CASSFLDASEQYF. CDR3 nucleotide sequence: TGTGCCAGCAGCTTCCTAGATGCTAGCGAGCAGTACTTC.

The chain has TRBV5-1 and TRBJ2-2; 10 positions agree with TRBD1. Trimming removed 0 bases from V and 4 bases from J; junction bases left unmatched: 3. The CDR3 is made up of 16 amino acids. CDR1 is SGHRS, CDR2 YFSETQ, per germline. In nucleotides, the CDR3 is TGCGCCAGCAGCTTGGTGGGGACAGGGGTCACCGGGGAGCTGTTTTTT. Translated: CASSLVGTGVTGELFF.

This rearrangement joins TRBV7-8 to TRBJ2-1; the D is unclear. This CDR3 has 13 amino acids. Germline CDR1 SGHVS, CDR2 FQNEAQ. The V gene lost 1 base and the J gene lost 5 bases, with 6 bases spanning the gap. CDR3 sequence reads: CASSLGHHNEQFF. The CDR3 region has the DNA TGTGCCAGCAGCTTAGGGCACCACAATGAGCAGTTCTTC. The full variable domain, completed using reference TRBV7-8 and TRBJ2-1, is GAGVSQSPRYKVAKRGQDVALRCDPISGHVSLFWYQQALGQGPEFLTYFQNEAQLDKSGLPSDRFFAERPEGSVSTLKIQRTQQEDSAVYLCASSLGHHNEQFFGPGTRLTVL.

The chain couples TRBV7-9 to TRBJ2-7, with 8 nucleotides matching TRBD2. The CDR3 is 16 residues long. Germline V gives CDR1 SEHNR, CDR2 FQNEAQ (reference sequence). The V gene end was trimmed by 0 bases and the J gene end by 3 bases; junction bases not matched to a gene: 7. CDR3 sequence reads: CASSLASAGAHYEQYF. CDR3 DNA sequence: TGTGCCAGCAGCTTAGCGTCAGCGGGAGCCCACTACGAGCAGTACTTC.

This clone was picked up one time. V is TRBV6-1 and J is TRBJ1-1; D remains ambiguous. V was pared by 7 bases and J by 4 bases, with 16 bases between. The CDR3 extends over 14 amino acids. CDR1 and CDR2 from the germline V gene are MNHNS and SASEGT. CDR3 in DNA: TGTGCCAGCACTCGGAGGGAAGCGTCCACTGAAGCTTTCTTT. As protein: CASTRREASTEAFF.

The V and J genes are TRBV2 and TRBJ1-1, with D possibly being TRBD1 (5 bases). This CDR3 is built from 12 residues. Germline V lookup: CDR1 SNHLY, CDR2 FYNNEI. Trimming shortened V by 11 bases and J by 0 bases, and 10 bases separated the two germline ends. DNA for the CDR3: TGTGCCGGCCTGACAGTGAACACTGAAGCTTTCTTT. Translated, it gives CAGLTVNTEAFF.

This chain uses TRBV7-6 with TRBJ1-2, with 7 bases lining up with TRBD1. The germline V gene has CDR1 SGHVS and CDR2 FNYEAQ. J was trimmed by 6 bases and V by 0 bases; bases with no gene match: 4. The CDR3 has 14 amino acids. In nucleotides, the CDR3 is TGTGCCAGCAGCTTAGCGCAGGGGGTAAATGGCTACACCTTC. Residues: CASSLAQGVNGYTF.

This clone occurred once. V and J are TRBV7-8 and TRBJ1-3, with TRBD1 matching 7 bases. V shed 2 bases and J 0 bases; nucleotides not matched to a gene: 13. Looked up from germline, CDR1 is SGHVS and CDR2 is FQNEAQ. This CDR3 is 19 amino acids long. The CDR3 nucleotides are TGTGCCAGCAGCTTACCCAGAAGACAGGGTGTACCCTCTGGAAACACCATATATTTT. This sequence encodes CASSLPRRQGVPSGNTIYF.

This clone was counted at least ten times. Other DNA variants within this sample encode the same CDR3. The gene calls are TRBV6-5 and TRBJ2-5; 7 bases are shared with TRBD1. V trimming: 2 bases; J trimming: 3 bases; junction bases outside the gene matches: 0. This CDR3 has 13 amino acids. Germline V gene data show CDR1 as MNHEY and CDR2 as SVGAGI. The CDR3: CASSYDREETQYF. Written as DNA, the CDR3 is TGTGCCAGCAGTTACGACAGGGAAGAGACCCAGTACTTC.

This sequence joins TRBV27 and TRBJ1-2, with D possibly being TRBD1 (5 bases). Germline-derived CDR1 and CDR2 are MNHEY and SMNVEV (reference sequence). This CDR3 comprises 17 residues. The ends were cut back, 6 bases at V and 2 bases at J, with 22 bases in the middle. The CDR3 spells CASRPTQGVFPNYGYTF. CDR3 sequence (DNA): TGTGCCAGCAGGCCCACTCAGGGTGTCTTTCCCAACTATGGCTACACCTTC.

J is TRBJ2-7 and V is TRBV5-4, with 9 bases aligning to TRBD1. This CDR3 contains 15 residues. From germline, CDR1 is SGHNT and CDR2 YYREEE (reference sequence). V dropped 5 bases and J dropped 0; count of bases not matched to a gene: 6. The CDR3, as DNA: TGTGCCAGCAGAGCCGGGACAGGGACCTCCTACGAGCAGTACTTC. This encodes CASRAGTGTSYEQYF.

This chain uses TRBV28 with TRBJ2-7, with 8 bases that match TRBD1. This CDR3 has 18 residues. Germline-derived CDR1 and CDR2 are MDHEN and SYDVKM. Trimming took 3 bases from V and 0 from J; bases not matched to a gene: 13. The CDR3 DNA sequence: TGTGCCAGCAGTTTGCCCCGGGACAGGAAGAGAAGCTCCTACGAGCAGTACTTC. This codes for CASSLPRDRKRSSYEQYF.

The chain couples TRBV7-3 to TRBJ2-2; TRBD2 might be the D (7 bases). Trimming removed 5 bases from V and 1 base from J, with 14 bases in between. CDR3 length: 16 amino acids. CDR1 and CDR2 from the germline V gene are SGHTA and FQGTGA. In DNA form, the CDR3 reads TGTGCCAGCAGCCCCTGGGAGGGGGTGAACACCGGGGAGCTGTTTTTT. Its translation is CASSPWEGVNTGELFF.

The genes are TRBV10-3 and TRBJ2-6; D is unresolved. V lost 2 bases and J lost 0, with 5 bases in between. The germline V gene has CDR1 ENHRY and CDR2 SYGVKD. The CDR3 consists of 15 residues. In nucleotides, the CDR3 is TGTGCCATCAGTGAGGGGGTCTCTGGGGCCAACGTCCTGACTTTC. Its translation is CAISEGVSGANVLTF.

About this clone: The sample holds other DNA sequences that translate to the same CDR3. The chain combines TRBV7-8 with TRBJ2-7; 14 nucleotides agree with TRBD2. V shed 5 bases, J shed 2 bases, and the junction held 5 bases outside the gene matches. There are 16 residues in the CDR3. Germline loops: CDR1 SGHVS, CDR2 FQNEAQ. CDR3 in amino acids: CASSPGLAGVPYEQYF. CDR3 DNA sequence: TGTGCCAGCAGCCCGGGACTAGCGGGAGTCCCCTACGAGCAGTACTTC.